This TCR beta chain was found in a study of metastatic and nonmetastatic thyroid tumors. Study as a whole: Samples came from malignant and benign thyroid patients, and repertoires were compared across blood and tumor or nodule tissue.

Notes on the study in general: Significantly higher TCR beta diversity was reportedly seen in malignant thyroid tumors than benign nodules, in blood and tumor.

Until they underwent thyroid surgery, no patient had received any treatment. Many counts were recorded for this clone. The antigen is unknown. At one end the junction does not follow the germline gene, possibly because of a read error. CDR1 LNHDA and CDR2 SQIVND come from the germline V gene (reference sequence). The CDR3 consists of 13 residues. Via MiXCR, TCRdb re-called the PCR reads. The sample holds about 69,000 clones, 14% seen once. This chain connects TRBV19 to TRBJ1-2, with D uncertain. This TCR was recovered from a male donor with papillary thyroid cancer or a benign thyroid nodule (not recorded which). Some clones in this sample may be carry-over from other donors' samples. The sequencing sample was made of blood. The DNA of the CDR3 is TGTGCCAGTAGCATAGGGCTGAATTATGGCTACACCTTC. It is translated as CASSIGLNYGYTF.